A single sample is the source of the 4 T cell receptor beta chains below, sequenced in a study of blood T cells in healthy people across ages. Through a sample-barcoded 5' primer and a J-beta primer mix, a second PCR was run for 7 to 11 cycles. TCRdb re-called the 5' RACE reads with MiXCR, one entry per CDR3 protein. The sample has over 600,000 distinct CDR3 sequences, about half seen once; the top ten hold around 18%. The sample was blood. Receptor source: an elderly man in good health.

The chain couples TRBV10-1 to TRBJ2-1; D possibly corresponds to TRBD1 (5 bases). The CDR3 runs 14 residues. Germline V CDR1 and CDR2: WNHNN, SYGVQD (reference sequence). The V and J ends lost 3 bases and 4 bases respectively, with 10 bases between them. The CDR3 DNA is TGCGCCAGCAGTGAAAGCAAGGGGTACAATGAGCAGTTCTTC. As protein: CASSESKGYNEQFF.

This chain uses TRBV27 with TRBJ1-5; TRBD1 agrees at 7 bases. Looked up from germline, CDR1 is MNHEY and CDR2 is SMNVEV (reference sequence). Trimming cost V 3 bases and J 7 bases; bases outside gene matches: 3. This CDR3 comprises 13 residues. The CDR3 loop is CASSLTGQQPQHF. The CDR3 nucleotides read TGTGCCAGCAGTTTGACAGGGCAACAGCCCCAGCATTTT.

The table lists this clonotype with a few counts. The rearrangement uses TRBV6-1 and TRBJ2-1; a weak D match, TRBD1 (5 bases). This CDR3 comprises 16 residues. Trimming stripped 0 bases from V and 2 bases from J, with 11 bases between. CDR1 and CDR2 from the germline V gene are MNHNS and SASEGT. CDR3 protein: CASSEALGAPYNEQFF. DNA of the CDR3: TGTGCCAGCAGTGAAGCTTTAGGGGCTCCCTACAATGAGCAGTTCTTC.

This chain connects TRBV20-1 to TRBJ2-1; TRBD2 agrees at 13 bases. CDR1 and CDR2 (germline): DFQATT, SNEGSKA (reference sequence). After removal of 1 base from V and 6 bases from J, the junction contained 12 bases not matched to a gene. This CDR3 has 18 amino acids. The CDR3 loop reads CSARGLGLAGEARNEQFF. The CDR3 bases are TGCAGTGCTAGAGGCCTTGGACTAGCGGGAGAGGCGCGCAATGAGCAGTTCTTC.